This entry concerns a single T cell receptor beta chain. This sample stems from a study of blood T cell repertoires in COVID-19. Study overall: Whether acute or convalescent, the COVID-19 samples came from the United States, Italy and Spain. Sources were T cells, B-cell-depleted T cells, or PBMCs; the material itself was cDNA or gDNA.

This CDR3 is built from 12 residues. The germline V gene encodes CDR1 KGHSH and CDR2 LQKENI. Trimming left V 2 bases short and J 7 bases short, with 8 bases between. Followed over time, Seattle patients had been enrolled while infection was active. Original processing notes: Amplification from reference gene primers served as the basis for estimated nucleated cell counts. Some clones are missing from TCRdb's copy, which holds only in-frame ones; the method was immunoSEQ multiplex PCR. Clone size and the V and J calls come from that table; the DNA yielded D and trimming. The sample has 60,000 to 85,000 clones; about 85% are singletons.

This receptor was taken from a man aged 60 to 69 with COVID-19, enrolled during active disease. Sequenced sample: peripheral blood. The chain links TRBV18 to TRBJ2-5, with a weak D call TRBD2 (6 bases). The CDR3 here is CASSPRGGTQYF. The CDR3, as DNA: TGTGCCAGCTCACCAAGGGGAGGGACCCAGTACTTC.